The next 19 T cell receptor beta chains were all read from a single sample in a study of cytomegalovirus exposure and HLA in healthy donors. The PCR used 60 Vbeta and 13 Jbeta primers. Method: immunoSEQ multiplex PCR; TCRdb's copy keeps in-frame clones and lacks some. The sample gives around 68,000 clones, over 75% of which show up once; over 8.5% is in the top ten. Sequenced input: PBMCs. Receptors originate from a female donor in good health and CMV-seronegative.

This clone showed up just once. The chain employs TRBV30 and TRBJ1-5; tentatively, D is TRBD1 (6 bases). Trimming took off 5 bases at V and 0 bases at J, with 17 bases between the two ends. Per germline, CDR1 GTSNPN and CDR2 SVGIG (reference sequence). The CDR3 sequence is 16 residues long. CDR3 nucleotides: TGTGCCTGGGAACAGGGTTGGAGTCGTAGCAATCAGCCCCAGCATTTT. As protein: CAWEQGWSRSNQPQHF. Full variable domain (missing parts from reference TRBV30 and TRBJ1-5): SQTIHQWPATLVQPVGSPLSLECTVEGTSNPNLYWYRQAAGRGLQLLFYSVGIGQISSEVPQNLSASRPQDRQFILSSKKLLLSDSGFYLCAWEQGWSRSNQPQHFGDGTRLSIL.

This clone was counted only a few times. The J gene is TRBJ2-7, the V gene TRBV7-2, with D possibly TRBD1 on 5 matching bases. Trimming left V 1 base short and J 7 bases short, with 17 bases between. The germline V gene encodes CDR1 SGHTA and CDR2 FQGNSA. This CDR3 comprises 15 residues. The CDR3 loop is CASSLGAYRSFEQYF. The CDR3 nucleotides are TGTGCCAGCAGCTTAGGAGCTTACAGGTCTTTTGAGCAGTACTTC.

This chain uses TRBV20-1 with TRBJ2-5; weak D call: TRBD2 (6 bases). V lost 0 bases and J lost 7, with 6 bases in between. CDR1 is DFQATT and CDR2 is SNEGSKA in the germline V gene (reference sequence). This CDR3 region has 11 residues. This CDR3 is CSARDSGTQYF. The CDR3 coding sequence is TGCAGTGCTAGAGATAGCGGGACCCAGTACTTC.

The chain carries TRBV7-9 and TRBJ1-5; no clear D. CDR3 size: 15 residues. Germline lookup yields CDR1 SEHNR and CDR2 FQNEAQ (reference sequence). V lost 1 base to trimming and J lost 0 bases, with 7 bases between them. This chain's CDR3 is CASSLDGHSNQPQHF. CDR3 DNA sequence: TGTGCCAGCAGCTTAGACGGTCATAGCAATCAGCCCCAGCATTTT.

The V call is TRBV18, the J call TRBJ2-4, with 11 bases aligning to TRBD2. Per the germline V gene, CDR1 is KGHSH and CDR2 is LQKENI. The CDR3 sequence is 16 residues long. Trimming at V came to 5 bases and at J to 2 bases, leaving 5 bases not matched to a gene. The DNA of the CDR3 is TGTGCCAGCTCAGGCACTAGCGGGGGTCCCAAAAACATTCAGTACTTC. It specifies CASSGTSGGPKNIQYF.

V is TRBV21-1 and J is TRBJ1-5. TRBV21-1 is a documented pseudogene. This CDR3 is built from 15 residues. CDR3 DNA sequence: TGTGCCAGCACTATGGGGGGGGGCGCTGTTCAGCCCCAGCATTTT. This sequence encodes CASTMGGGAVQPQHF.

V usage is TRBV9 and J usage is TRBJ2-7, with 10 bases fitting TRBD1. Trimming cost V 3 bases and J 2 bases; bases outside gene matches: 5. Germline CDR1 is SGDLS and CDR2 is YYNGEE. The CDR3 is 15 amino acids. CDR3 loop: CASSETGTGAYEQYF. Written as DNA, the CDR3 is TGTGCCAGCAGCGAAACCGGGACAGGGGCCTACGAGCAGTACTTC.

The chain links TRBV5-6 to TRBJ2-1; 15 bases line up with TRBD2. CDR1 and CDR2 (germline): SGHDT, YYEEEE. The CDR3 length is 19 residues. V lost 4 bases, J lost 2 bases, and 10 bases stayed unmatched. The CDR3 DNA is TGTGCCAGCAGCCCCTGGACTAGCGGGGGGGCCAGGACCTACAATGAGCAGTTCTTC. Its protein is CASSPWTSGGARTYNEQFF.

Of note for this clone: This sample includes further DNA sequences coding for the same CDR3. This chain joins TRBV7-9 and TRBJ1-2, with 9 bases that match TRBD1. The length of the CDR3 is 13 residues. V was clipped by 5 bases and J by 5 bases; unmatched bases: 3. Per germline, CDR1 SEHNR and CDR2 FQNEAQ (reference sequence). The CDR3 protein is CASSPGTGYGYTF. CDR3 DNA sequence: TGTGCCAGCAGCCCCGGGACAGGGTATGGCTACACCTTC. Full variable domain (rest looked up from reference TRBV7-9 and TRBJ1-2): DTGVSQNPRHKITKRGQNVTFRCDPISEHNRLYWYRQTLGQGPEFLTYFQNEAQLEKSRLLSDRFSAERPKGSFSTLEIQRTEQGDSAMYLCASSPGTGYGYTFGSGTRLTVV.

In its sample, this clone was seen once. The gene calls are TRBV18 and TRBJ1-4; no firm D call. V shed 4 bases and J shed 7 bases, with 19 bases lying between them. The CDR3 runs 16 residues. CDR1 is KGHSH and CDR2 is LQKENI in the germline V gene. CDR3 residues: CASSQMDAPRGEKLFF. CDR3 coding DNA: TGTGCCAGCTCACAGATGGACGCCCCACGGGGTGAAAAACTGTTTTTT.

V and J are TRBV6-5 and TRBJ2-5; D is undetermined. Germline CDR1 MNHEY, CDR2 SVGAGI. Trimming took 2 bases from V and 5 from J, leaving 15 bases between them. There are 15 residues in the CDR3. CDR3 nucleotide sequence: TGTGCCAGCAGTTACGCGACCGCCGACTTGGAGACCCAGTACTTC. Translated, it gives CASSYATADLETQYF.

The genes are TRBV9 and TRBJ1-1, with 9 bases identical to TRBD1. This CDR3 comprises 13 residues. V trimming: 4 bases; J trimming: 4 bases; junction bases outside the gene matches: 2. Germline V gene data show CDR1 as SGDLS and CDR2 as YYNGEE. The CDR3 DNA follows: TGTGCCAGCAGCAAGACAGGGGGCACTGAAGCTTTCTTT. Translated, it gives CASSKTGGTEAFF.

The chain combines TRBV11-1 with TRBJ1-1; D gene ambiguous. Trimming left V 5 bases short and J 3 bases short, with 10 bases between. Germline V gene lookup returns CDR1 SGHAT and CDR2 FQDESV (reference sequence). This CDR3 is built from 13 residues. This chain's CDR3 is CASSITGYTEAFF. In nucleotides, the CDR3 is TGTGCCAGCAGCATAACCGGGTACACTGAAGCTTTCTTT.

The chain is built from TRBV2 and TRBJ1-5, with 8 bases fitting TRBD1. The CDR3 has 19 residues. Per the germline V gene, CDR1 is SNHLY and CDR2 is FYNNEI. After removal of 6 bases from V and 2 bases from J, the junction contained 18 bases not matched to a gene. The CDR3: CASSQLFDRGPAGNQPQHF. The CDR3 DNA follows: TGTGCCAGCAGCCAATTATTCGACAGGGGTCCAGCCGGCAATCAGCCCCAGCATTTT.

The sample holds a few counts of this clone. V usage is TRBV5-4 and J usage is TRBJ2-7, with 9 bases lining up with TRBD1. The CDR3 length is 14 residues. J gave up 5 bases and V 4 bases, and 7 bases lay outside the gene matches. Germline values: CDR1 SGHNT, CDR2 YYREEE (reference sequence). CDR3 region: CASSQQGARNEQYF. For the CDR3, the DNA is TGTGCCAGCAGCCAACAGGGGGCGAGAAACGAGCAGTACTTC. Combining the CDR3 with reference TRBV5-4 and TRBJ2-7 gives the whole variable domain ETGVTQSPTHLIKTRGQQVTLRCSSQSGHNTVSWYQQALGQGPQFIFQYYREEENGRGNFPPRFSGLQFPNYSSELNVNALELDDSALYLCASSQQGARNEQYFGPGTRLTVT.

V is TRBV19 and J is TRBJ2-1; 11 nucleotides match TRBD2. CDR1 and CDR2 from the germline V gene are LNHDA and SQIVND (reference sequence). Unmatched junction bases numbered 5, after V lost 3 bases and J lost 7 bases. This CDR3 has 15 residues. This CDR3 reads CASSISGRAWNEQFF. CDR3 DNA sequence: TGTGCCAGTAGTATTAGCGGGAGGGCCTGGAATGAGCAGTTCTTC.

This clone was counted a few times. The chain is built from TRBV13 and TRBJ2-7, with TRBD2 as a possible D gene (7 bases). The CDR3 totals 17 residues. The V end was cut by 2 bases, the J end by 1 base, with 18 bases between. Germline V gives CDR1 PRHDT, CDR2 FYEKMQ (reference sequence). In nucleotides, the CDR3 is TGTGCCAGCAGCTTAAGTCTGGCGGGGGCGGGGTCCTACGAGCAGTACTTC. Amino acids: CASSLSLAGAGSYEQYF.

J is TRBJ2-1 and V is TRBV9; the D gene is possibly TRBD2 (6 bases). This CDR3 region has 14 residues. Trimming cost V 7 bases and J 7 bases, with 18 bases left between them. CDR1 and CDR2 from the germline V gene are SGDLS and YYNGEE. CDR3 DNA sequence: TGTGCCAGCGGGGCGACTAGGTTGGGTAATGAGCAGTTCTTC. Its protein is CASGATRLGNEQFF.

The chain has TRBV11-3 and TRBJ1-5; 8 bases map to TRBD1. V gave up 4 bases and J gave up 7 bases; unmatched junction bases: 0. The CDR3 is made up of 12 amino acids. CDR1 is SGHNT and CDR2 is YENEEA in the germline V gene. CDR3 loop: CASSSGGQPQHF. For the CDR3, the DNA is TGTGCCAGCAGCTCAGGGGGCCAGCCCCAGCATTTT.